Following are 5 T cell receptor beta chains from one sample sequenced in a study of blood T cells in healthy people across ages (dated by TCRdb to between 2014 and 2017). The library was prepared using 5' RACE. TCRdb names Illumina HiSeq 2500 as the instrument used. The second PCR ran for about 7 to 11 cycles and used a J-beta primer mix along with a sample-barcoded 5' primer. In-frame beta chains were kept once TCRdb had trimmed the public reads at Q25 with fastp and called clones with MiXCR. Each record represents a unique CDR3 protein, reported with the most common genes and DNA among its rows. Counted in this sample were approximately 830,000 distinct CDR3 sequences; around two thirds of them appeared once. The ten largest account for around a quarter of the sample. Material for sequencing was blood. The receptors originated from a man aged 25-40 years in good health.

This chain uses TRBV6-5 with TRBJ2-2; either TRBD1 or TRBD2 may fit D (5 bases each). Per the germline V gene, CDR1 is MNHEY and CDR2 is SVGAGI. CDR3 length: 13 residues. Trimming removed 11 bases from V and 2 bases from J, with 12 bases in between. The CDR3 is CAARDHNTGELFF. The CDR3 nucleotides are TGTGCCGCACGGGACCATAACACCGGGGAGCTGTTTTTT.

This chain joins TRBV20-1 and TRBJ2-1; TRBD1 agrees at 8 bases. Trimming removed 3 bases from V and 8 bases from J; junction bases left unmatched: 12. This CDR3 is built from 15 residues. Per the germline V gene, CDR1 is DFQATT and CDR2 is SNEGSKA (reference sequence). For the CDR3, the DNA is TGCAGTGCTAGGAGAGGGCAGGGGGCGGCACATGAGCAGTTCTTC. This codes for CSARRGQGAAHEQFF.

The chain links TRBV12-3 or TRBV12-4 to TRBJ1-1; perhaps TRBD1 as D (5 bases). V was cut by 1 base and J by 0 bases, with 18 bases left in between. The CDR3 is 18 amino acids. The CDR3 coding sequence is TGTGCCAGCAGTTTAGGTGGGGGTTGGTCCTCCGTGAACACTGAAGCTTTCTTT. It encodes CASSLGGGWSSVNTEAFF.

The table lists this clonotype with a count of one. This chain connects TRBV10-3 to TRBJ2-4; possibly TRBD2 for D (6 bases). The J call may be faulty, since TRBJ2-7 better matches the DNA end. The CDR3 is 13 amino acids. CDR1 ENHRY and CDR2 SYGVKD come from the germline V gene. CDR3 loop: CASSARGIYEQYF. The CDR3 DNA is TGTGCCAGTTCTGCGCGGGGTATCTACGAGCAGTACTTC.

This chain links TRBV7-2 with TRBJ2-2; the D gene is possibly TRBD2 (5 bases). The germline gives CDR1 SGHTA, CDR2 FQGNSA. Trimming shortened V by 0 bases and J by 7 bases, and 9 bases separated the two germline ends. The CDR3 has 14 residues. Here the CDR3 reads CASSLAGVGGELFF. Written as DNA, the CDR3 is TGTGCCAGCAGCTTAGCGGGAGTTGGCGGGGAGCTGTTTTTT.